In this sample, the clone carrying this T cell receptor beta chain turned up once. Its antigen is currently unknown. These data come from a study of long-term antiretroviral therapy in people with HIV. CDR1 SGHDN and CDR2 FVKESK come from the germline V gene. Trimming removed 6 bases from V and 0 bases from J; junction bases left unmatched: 3. CDR3 length equals 16 residues. A v3.0 immunoSEQ assay was performed at survey level. Sequencing was performed with immunoSEQ multiplex PCR; in TCRdb, only in-frame clones are kept and a portion is missing. The table shows tens of thousands of clones, with about 84% occurring only once. Cryopreserved PBMC numbered about 1-10 million per sample before DNA extraction. Study-level results: HIV repertoires had narrower CDR3 length ranges than controls. At every time point, clones expanded before ART dominated the repertoire.

This specimen consisted of unsorted PBMCs, obtained 4.7 to 5 years after starting antiretroviral therapy. The rearrangement joins TRBV14 to TRBJ1-4; 11 positions agree with TRBD1. This clonotype was obtained from a man aged 40-49 years with HIV. The CDR3 is CASSWTGGATNEKLFF. Here the CDR3 DNA reads TGTGCCAGCAGTTGGACAGGGGGCGCAACTAATGAAAAACTGTTTTTT. Full variable domain (missing parts from reference TRBV14 and TRBJ1-4): EAGVTQFPSHSVIEKGQTVTLRCDPISGHDNLYWYRRVMGKEIKFLLHFVKESKQDESGMPNNRFLAERTGGTYSTLKVQPAELEDSGVYFCASSWTGGATNEKLFFGSGTQLSVL.